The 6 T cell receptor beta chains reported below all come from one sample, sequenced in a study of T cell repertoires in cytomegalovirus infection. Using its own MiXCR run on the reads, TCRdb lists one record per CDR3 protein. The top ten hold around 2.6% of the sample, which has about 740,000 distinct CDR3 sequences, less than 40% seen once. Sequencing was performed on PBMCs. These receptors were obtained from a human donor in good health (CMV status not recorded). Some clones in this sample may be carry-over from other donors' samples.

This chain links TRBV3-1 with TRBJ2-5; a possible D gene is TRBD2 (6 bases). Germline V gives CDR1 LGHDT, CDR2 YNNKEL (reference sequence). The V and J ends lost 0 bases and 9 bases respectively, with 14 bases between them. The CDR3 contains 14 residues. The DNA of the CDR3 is TGTGCCAGCAGCCAAGAGGCGAGTCGGGGGTCCCAGTACTTC. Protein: CASSQEASRGSQYF.

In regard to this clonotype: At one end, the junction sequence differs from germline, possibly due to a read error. The CDR3, as DNA: TGTGCCAGCAGTATCGGGAGCAACTATGGCGACACCTTC. It is translated as CASSIGSNYGDTF. The gene calls are TRBV28 and TRBJ1-2; D not certain. The CDR3 loop spans 13 amino acids. The germline V gene encodes CDR1 MDHEN and CDR2 SYDVKM.

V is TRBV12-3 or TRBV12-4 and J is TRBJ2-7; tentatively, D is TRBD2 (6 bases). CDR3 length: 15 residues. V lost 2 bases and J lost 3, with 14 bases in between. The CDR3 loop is CASSLMGGWSYEQYF. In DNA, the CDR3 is TGTGCCAGCAGTTTAATGGGGGGATGGAGCTACGAGCAGTACTTC.

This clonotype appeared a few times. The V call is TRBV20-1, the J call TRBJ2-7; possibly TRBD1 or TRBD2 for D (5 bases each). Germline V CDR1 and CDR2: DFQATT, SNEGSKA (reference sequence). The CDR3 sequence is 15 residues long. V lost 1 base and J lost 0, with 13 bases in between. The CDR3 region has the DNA TGCAGTGCTAGAGGGTGGGACCCGGGCTCCTACGAGCAGTACTTC. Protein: CSARGWDPGSYEQYF.

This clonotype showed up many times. CDR3 in amino acids: CASSLGRGNQPQHF. The CDR3 bases are TGTGCCAGCAGCTTAGGCCGGGGCAATCAGCCCCAGCATTTT. The rearrangement joins TRBV28 to TRBJ1-5, with unresolved D. This CDR3 contains 14 residues. CDR1 and CDR2 from the germline V gene are MDHEN and SYDVKM. V lost 6 bases and J 2 bases, leaving 11 bases between the germline ends.

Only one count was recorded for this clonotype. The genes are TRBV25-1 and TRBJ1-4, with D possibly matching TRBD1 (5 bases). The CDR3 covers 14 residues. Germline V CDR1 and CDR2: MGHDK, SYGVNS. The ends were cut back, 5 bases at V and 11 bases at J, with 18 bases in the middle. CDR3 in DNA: TGTGCCAGCAGTAAACAGGCTCCGGAAGGTAAACTGTTTTTT. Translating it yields CASSKQAPEGKLFF. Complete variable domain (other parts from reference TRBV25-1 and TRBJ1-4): EADIYQTPRYLVIGTGKKITLECSQTMGHDKMYWYQQDPGMELHLIHYSYGVNSTEKGDLSSESTVSRIRTEHFPLTLESARPSHTSQYLCASSKQAPEGKLFFGSGTQLSVL.